Listed below are T cell receptor beta chains from one sample, sequenced in a study of control samples from healthy donors and cancer patients. Here immunoSEQ multiplex PCR was the method, and the copy in TCRdb shows in-frame clones only, minus some. Its clone listing holds 150,000 to 200,000 clones. The sequencing input was blood. These receptors came from a woman aged 25 to 39 in good health. Each CDR3 is given with its conserved first and last residue. Fields, in order: V gene, CDR3 protein.

V gene: TRBV12-3/TRBV12-4
CDR3 protein: CASSLRGYEQYF

V gene: TRBV28
CDR3 protein: CASSSRQGIRWELFF

V gene: TRBV9
CDR3 protein: CASSVAAAANYGYTF

V gene: TRBV11-2
CDR3 protein: CASSLGQGIRGYTF

V gene: TRBV10-3
CDR3 protein: CAISWTGEFQHF

V gene: TRBV18
CDR3 protein: CASSAARGDNSPLHF

V gene: TRBV27
CDR3 protein: CASSLDSLQPQHF

V gene: TRBV7-8
CDR3 protein: CASSFAGGRRSSYNSPLHF

V gene: TRBV6-5
CDR3 protein: CASSTTASGTEAFF

V gene: TRBV12-3/TRBV12-4
CDR3 protein: CASSRQALYGYTF

V gene: TRBV10-3
CDR3 protein: CAISDARGNQPQHF

V gene: TRBV6-5
CDR3 protein: CASSPLGTVNTEAFF

V gene: TRBV4-1
CDR3 protein: CASSQDLGTGANYGYTF

V gene: TRBV7-8
CDR3 protein: CASLRDRGNEQYF

V gene: TRBV29-1
CDR3 protein: CSVPIAGGPVTQYF

V gene: TRBV19
CDR3 protein: CASSIGRQANTEAFF

V gene: TRBV5-5
CDR3 protein: CASSFQGGSNYGYTF

V gene: TRBV7-9
CDR3 protein: CASSPPKGEQFF

V gene: TRBV3-1/TRBV3-2
CDR3 protein: CASSQENTEAFF

V gene: TRBV25-1
CDR3 protein: CASSSRRGGTEAFF

V gene: TRBV7-2
CDR3 protein: CASSPTSQQHLPGAQYF

V gene: TRBV9
CDR3 protein: CASSVGGQTNQPQHF

V gene: TRBV6-2/TRBV6-3
CDR3 protein: CASSYIGSTDTQYF

V gene: TRBV6-5
CDR3 protein: CASSSLSPGLEQYF

V gene: TRBV2
CDR3 protein: CASRVPSGGDTQYF

V gene: TRBV19
CDR3 protein: CASSRAGNTEAFF

V gene: TRBV7-8
CDR3 protein: CASSLDRYYEQYF

V gene: TRBV5-1
CDR3 protein: CASSLGYGVSYNEQFF

V gene: TRBV28
CDR3 protein: CASSLPKRTAEAFF

V gene: TRBV27
CDR3 protein: CASSPWVQGVTGELFF

V gene: TRBV10-1
CDR3 protein: CASSESPYNEQFF

V gene: TRBV5-1
CDR3 protein: CASSTGESQETQYF

V gene: TRBV5-4
CDR3 protein: CASSLRAQTHYEQYF

V gene: TRBV4-3
CDR3 protein: CASSQPTSGTYTGELFF

V gene: TRBV29-1
CDR3 protein: CSVDKDREGDEQFF

V gene: TRBV12-3/TRBV12-4
CDR3 protein: CASSRQENTEAFF

V gene: TRBV27
CDR3 protein: CASSLGRGDPYEQYF

V gene: TRBV2
CDR3 protein: CASGEGAGALWETQYF

V gene: TRBV12-3/TRBV12-4
CDR3 protein: CASSSGADTQYF

V gene: TRBV29-1
CDR3 protein: CSVESGGQGMFF